Below are 28 T cell receptor beta chains sequenced from a single sample in a study of neurological immune-mediated disorders. TCRdb re-called the 5' RACE reads with MiXCR, one entry per CDR3 protein. Here the sample spans some 43,000 distinct CDR3 sequences, more than 9.5% being singletons. The sample's time point: longitudinal time-point 3. Sequenced material: PBMCs. These receptors came from a male donor with HTLV-1-associated myelopathy (HAM/TSP).

At least ten counts were recorded for this clonotype. The chain combines TRBV4-1 with TRBJ2-2; D may be TRBD1 or TRBD2 (6 bases each). Germline CDR1 and CDR2: MGHRA and YSYEKL. The CDR3 consists of 16 residues. Trimming removed 0 bases at V and 6 bases at J, with 14 bases between. The CDR3 DNA sequence: TGCGCCAGCAGCCAAGAAGGGGGACTCGGAGCCGGGGAGCTGTTTTTT. Protein product: CASSQEGGLGAGELFF.

This clonotype was counted ten times or more. This sequence joins TRBV6-1 and TRBJ1-1, with D unclear. This CDR3 contains 13 residues. With 2 bases removed from V and 3 bases from J, the gap between germline ends came to 7 bases. The germline CDR1 and CDR2 sequences are MNHNS and SASEGT. The CDR3 DNA sequence: TGTGCCAGCAGTGAAAGCCGGTACACTGAAGCTTTCTTT. Its translation: CASSESRYTEAFF.

The chain recombines TRBV20-1 with TRBJ1-1; tentative D call: TRBD1 (6 bases). The CDR3 totals 13 residues. V lost 4 bases, J lost 4 bases, and 13 bases lay in between. Germline CDR1 DFQATT, CDR2 SNEGSKA (reference sequence). DNA of the CDR3: TGCAGTGCTACAGGGGTTGGTGTCACTGAAGCTTTCTTT. This translates into CSATGVGVTEAFF.

This clonotype showed up just once. This chain connects TRBV12-3 or TRBV12-4 to TRBJ1-1, with a possible D match to TRBD1 (5 bases). The CDR3 is made up of 14 amino acids. Trimming removed 3 bases at V and 0 bases at J, with 8 bases between. The CDR3 region is CASSFTGMNTEAFF. The CDR3 region has the DNA TGTGCCAGCAGTTTTACAGGCATGAACACTGAAGCTTTCTTT.

This clonotype was observed many times. V is TRBV4-1 and J is TRBJ2-3; D may correspond to TRBD1 or TRBD2 (5 bases each). The germline V gene has CDR1 MGHRA and CDR2 YSYEKL. V was cut by 4 bases and J by 2 bases, with 7 bases left in between. The CDR3 spans 13 residues. The CDR3 here is CASSPGTTDTQYF. Written as DNA, the CDR3 is TGCGCCAGCAGCCCGGGGACCACAGATACGCAGTATTTT.

In this sample, this clonotype turned up many times. The V call is TRBV10-3, the J call TRBJ1-1, with D unclear. The CDR3 consists of 11 residues. The germline gives CDR1 ENHRY, CDR2 SYGVKD. V dropped 2 bases and J dropped 5 bases, with 3 bases sitting between them. The CDR3 protein is CAISENTEAFF. CDR3 nucleotides: TGTGCCATCAGTGAGAATACTGAAGCTTTCTTT.

This clonotype was seen at least ten times. The chain carries TRBV25-1 and TRBJ2-2; possibly TRBD2 for D (7 bases). With 5 bases removed from V and 4 bases from J, the gap between germline ends came to 17 bases. Looked up from germline, CDR1 is MGHDK and CDR2 is SYGVNS. This CDR3 spans 16 amino acids. CDR3 bases: TGTGCCAGCAGTCGGTTGGGGGGGCGTGGCACCGGGGAGCTGTTTTTT. Protein sequence: CASSRLGGRGTGELFF. The full variable domain, rest sourced from reference TRBV25-1 and TRBJ2-2, is EADIYQTPRYLVIGTGKKITLECSQTMGHDKMYWYQQDPGMELHLIHYSYGVNSTEKGDLSSESTVSRIRTEHFPLTLESARPSHTSQYLCASSRLGGRGTGELFFGEGSRLTVL.

This clonotype counts as medium-sized. The CDR3 region is CASTLRSGAGSEQFF. The CDR3, as DNA: TGCGCCAGCACCCTAAGGTCGGGGGCAGGGAGTGAGCAGTTCTTC. The V and J genes are TRBV5-1 and TRBJ2-1; D may be TRBD1 or TRBD2 (6 bases each). This CDR3 comprises 15 residues. Looked up from germline, CDR1 is SGHRS and CDR2 is YFSETQ. Trimming removed 6 bases from V and 9 bases from J, with 22 bases in between.

This clonotype was detected many times. The V call is TRBV2, the J call TRBJ1-5, with no clear D. In germline, CDR1 is SNHLY, CDR2 FYNNEI. V was shortened by 6 bases and J by 8 bases, with 14 bases between the two germline ends. The CDR3 extends over 13 amino acids. The CDR3 nucleotides read TGTGCCAGCAGACTGACCACTTTGAAGCCCCAGCATTTT. Protein product: CASRLTTLKPQHF.

This clonotype has a count of ten or more. The chain uses TRBV10-2 and TRBJ2-2, with D perhaps TRBD2 (5 bases). The CDR3 runs 14 residues. V lost 4 bases, J lost 4 bases, and 10 bases lay in between. Germline CDR1 reads WSHSY; CDR2 reads SAAADI. CDR3 DNA: TGCGCCAGCAGTGGATCTAGCCCCACCGGGGAGCTGTTTTTT. Translation: CASSGSSPTGELFF.

This clonotype was observed many times. The gene calls are TRBV29-1 and TRBJ2-1, with TRBD2 matching 10 bases. Germline CDR1 is SQVTM and CDR2 is ANQGSEA. CDR3 length equals 16 residues. Written as DNA, the CDR3 is TGCGCCGGGACAGGAATGGTGTTTTCTAGCGGGGGCGAGCAGTTCTTC. This sequence encodes CAGTGMVFSSGGEQFF.

This clonotype was picked up many times. The rearrangement uses TRBV7-9 and TRBJ2-7; D not resolved. Trimming left V 2 bases short and J 4 bases short, with 6 bases between. The CDR3 loop spans 12 amino acids. Germline V lookup: CDR1 SEHNR, CDR2 FQNEAQ (reference sequence). This CDR3 reads CASSLFLYEQYF. The CDR3 region has the DNA TGTGCCAGCAGCTTATTCCTGTACGAGCAGTACTTC. The full variable domain, completed using reference TRBV7-9 and TRBJ2-7, is DTGVSQNPRHKITKRGQNVTFRCDPISEHNRLYWYRQTLGQGPEFLTYFQNEAQLEKSRLLSDRFSAERPKGSFSTLEIQRTEQGDSAMYLCASSLFLYEQYFGPGTRLTVT.

This clonotype was detected ten times or more. The chain joins TRBV29-1 to TRBJ2-7, with D possibly being TRBD2 (5 bases). The CDR3 is 13 residues long. Germline CDR1 and CDR2: SQVTM and ANQGSEA. V shed 4 bases and J shed 11 bases, with 21 bases lying between them. The chain's CDR3 is CSVVVAEPAGKYF. Written as DNA, the CDR3 is TGCAGCGTTGTGGTGGCAGAGCCGGCCGGGAAGTACTTC.

The sample holds many counts of this clonotype. The rearrangement joins TRBV3-1 to TRBJ2-7; D unclear. V gave up 3 bases and J gave up 1 base, with 7 bases separating them. The germline gives CDR1 LGHDT, CDR2 YNNKEL (reference sequence). The CDR3 totals 13 residues. The CDR3 here is CASSHPSSYEQYF. Here the CDR3 DNA reads TGTGCCAGCAGCCACCCCAGTTCCTACGAGCAGTACTTC.

This clonotype was counted at least ten times. This sequence joins TRBV20-1 and TRBJ1-2; tentatively, D is TRBD1 (5 bases). There are 13 residues in the CDR3. Germline values: CDR1 DFQATT, CDR2 SNEGSKA (reference sequence). The DNA of the CDR3 is TGCAGCAAGGCGCAGGGTAACTTCTATGGCTACACCTTC. This codes for CSKAQGNFYGYTF.

In its sample, this clonotype was seen a few times. This chain uses TRBV5-6 with TRBJ2-4; 15 bases align to TRBD2. CDR1 is SGHDT, CDR2 YYEEEE, per germline. Losses at the gene ends were 4 bases for V and 7 bases for J; bases not matched to a gene: 12. This CDR3 comprises 18 residues. The CDR3 DNA follows: TGTGCCAGCAGCCAGTCCCTCGGGACTAGCGGGGGGCACAACATTCAGTACTTC. Translating gives CASSQSLGTSGGHNIQYF.

This clonotype was found many times. The rearrangement joins TRBV7-6 to TRBJ1-1; D is ambiguous. Between the trimmed V and J ends, which lost 2 bases and 5 bases, there was a span of 9 bases. The germline V gene has CDR1 SGHVS and CDR2 FNYEAQ. CDR3 length: 13 amino acids. This CDR3 reads CASSLFLATEAFF. The CDR3 region has the DNA TGTGCCAGCAGCTTATTTCTAGCAACTGAAGCTTTCTTT.

The table lists this clonotype with many counts. The chain carries TRBV10-3 and TRBJ2-6, with D maybe TRBD1 (6 bases). CDR3 length: 17 amino acids. V was clipped by 2 bases and J by 1 base, with 12 bases between them. In germline, CDR1 is ENHRY, CDR2 SYGVKD. CDR3 sequence (DNA): TGTGCCATCAGTGAGGGACAGTTGGTGTCTGGGGCCAACGTCCTGACTTTC. This gives the protein CAISEGQLVSGANVLTF.

Many counts were recorded for this clonotype. V and J are TRBV15 and TRBJ1-2, with 8 bases lining up with TRBD1. Germline CDR1 LNHNV, CDR2 YYDKDF (reference sequence). V shed 1 base and J 5 bases; nucleotides not matched to a gene: 0. The CDR3 extends over 13 amino acids. Written as DNA, the CDR3 is TGTGCCACCAGCAGAGGACAGGGGTATGGCTACACCTTC. Amino acid sequence: CATSRGQGYGYTF.

This clonotype was recorded at least ten times. The chain recombines TRBV20-1 with TRBJ2-7, with D tentatively TRBD2 (5 bases). Germline values: CDR1 DFQATT, CDR2 SNEGSKA (reference sequence). The CDR3 covers 13 residues. Trimming left V 5 bases short and J 6 bases short, with 17 bases between. CDR3 residues: CSAQRRTRAEQYF. Here the CDR3 DNA reads TGCAGTGCTCAAAGACGAACTAGGGCCGAGCAGTACTTC.

Comments on this clonotype: A much larger clone is a single base away; this may be a read error. The gene calls are TRBV28 and TRBJ2-5; 8 bases are a match to TRBD2. The CDR3 is 15 residues long. Germline lookup yields CDR1 MDHEN and CDR2 SYDVKM. After removal of 7 bases from V and 2 bases from J, the junction contained 9 bases not matched to a gene. The CDR3: CASIGRGAAQETQYF. In DNA, the CDR3 is TGTGCCAGCATTGGGCGGGGGGCTGCTCAAGAGACCCAGTACTTC. Full variable domain (remainder filled in from reference TRBV28 and TRBJ2-5): DVKVTQSSRYLVKRTGEKVFLECVQDMDHENMFWYRQDPGLGLRLIYFSYDVKMKEKGDIPEGYSVSREKKERFSLILESASTNQTSMYLCASIGRGAAQETQYFGPGTRLLVL.

This clonotype was seen ten or more times. The chain joins TRBV5-6 to TRBJ2-1; unclear D gene. Germline V gives CDR1 SGHDT, CDR2 YYEEEE. V dropped 0 bases and J dropped 4 bases, with 11 bases sitting between them. This CDR3 region has 15 residues. This CDR3 is CASSLGTRVYNEQFF. CDR3 sequence (DNA): TGTGCCAGCAGCTTGGGGACGCGCGTGTACAATGAGCAGTTCTTC.

The chain links TRBV5-6 to TRBJ1-2, with 9 bases identical to TRBD1. This CDR3 is 15 amino acids long. J lost 5 bases, V lost 0 bases, and 5 bases had no gene match. In germline, CDR1 is SGHDT, CDR2 YYEEEE. Here the CDR3 reads CASSLGDREGYGYTF. DNA for the CDR3: TGTGCCAGCAGCTTGGGGGACAGGGAAGGATATGGCTACACCTTC.

This clonotype has ten or more counts. The chain employs TRBV5-1 and TRBJ2-5; 7 bases match TRBD1. Germline-derived CDR1 and CDR2 are SGHRS and YFSETQ. The CDR3 extends over 14 amino acids. V gave up 4 bases and J gave up 4 bases; unmatched junction bases: 7. The CDR3 loop reads CASSPQGSGETQYF. Here the CDR3 DNA reads TGCGCCAGCAGCCCACAGGGGTCAGGAGAGACCCAGTACTTC.

There are many counts of this clonotype. This sequence joins TRBV5-1 and TRBJ2-5; 7 bases match TRBD1. The V and J ends lost 1 base and 4 bases, in that order; junction bases with no gene match: 10. The CDR3 covers 16 residues. Germline V gives CDR1 SGHRS, CDR2 YFSETQ. The CDR3 reads CASSLYGFEGAETQYF. CDR3 in DNA: TGCGCCAGCAGCTTGTACGGGTTCGAGGGGGCAGAGACCCAGTACTTC. Full variable domain (remainder filled in from reference TRBV5-1 and TRBJ2-5): KAGVTQTPRYLIKTRGQQVTLSCSPISGHRSVSWYQQTPGQGLQFLFEYFSETQRNKGNFPGRFSGRQFSNSRSEMNVSTLELGDSALYLCASSLYGFEGAETQYFGPGTRLLVL.

This clonotype was detected ten times or more. The chain joins TRBV5-1 to TRBJ2-5, with 7 bases aligning to TRBD2. Germline lookup yields CDR1 SGHRS and CDR2 YFSETQ. This CDR3 comprises 14 residues. J lost 5 bases, V lost 2 bases, and 6 bases had no gene match. The CDR3 DNA follows: TGCGCCAGCAGCTTCCCGGGAGGCGGGGAGACCCAGTACTTC. Its translation is CASSFPGGGETQYF.

In its sample, this clonotype was seen many times. This chain links TRBV18 with TRBJ1-5; D is unclear. The CDR3 contains 15 residues. V lost 3 bases and J 0 bases, leaving 9 bases between the germline ends. Germline V gene sequence: CDR1 KGHSH, CDR2 LQKENI. The CDR3: CASSPGRNSNQPQHF. In DNA, the CDR3 is TGTGCCAGCTCACCGGGCAGAAATAGCAATCAGCCCCAGCATTTT.

There are many counts of this clonotype. The chain recombines TRBV20-1 with TRBJ1-2; D call uncertain. Deletions cut 4 bases from V and 5 bases from J, with 11 bases between. Germline V gene sequence: CDR1 DFQATT, CDR2 SNEGSKA (reference sequence). CDR3 size: 12 residues. Here the CDR3 reads CSAKLETYGYTF. CDR3 nucleotide sequence: TGCAGTGCTAAGTTGGAGACGTATGGCTACACCTTC.